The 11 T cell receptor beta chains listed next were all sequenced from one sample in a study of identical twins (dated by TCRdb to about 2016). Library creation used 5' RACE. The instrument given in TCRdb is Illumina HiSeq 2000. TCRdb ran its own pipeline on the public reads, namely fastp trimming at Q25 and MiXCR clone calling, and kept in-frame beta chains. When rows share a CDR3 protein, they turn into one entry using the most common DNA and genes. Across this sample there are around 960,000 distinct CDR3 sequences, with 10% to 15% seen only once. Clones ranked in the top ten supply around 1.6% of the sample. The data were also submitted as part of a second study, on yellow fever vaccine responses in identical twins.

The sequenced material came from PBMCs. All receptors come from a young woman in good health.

CDR3: CASSDGTGEYNEQFF. CDR3 DNA: TGTGCCAGCAGCGACGGGACAGGAGAATACAATGAGCAGTTCTTC. The gene calls are TRBV13 and TRBJ2-1; TRBD1 aligns across 8 bases. Per germline, CDR1 PRHDT and CDR2 FYEKMQ (reference sequence). The CDR3 consists of 15 residues. Losses at the gene ends were 5 bases for V and 4 bases for J; bases not matched to a gene: 7.

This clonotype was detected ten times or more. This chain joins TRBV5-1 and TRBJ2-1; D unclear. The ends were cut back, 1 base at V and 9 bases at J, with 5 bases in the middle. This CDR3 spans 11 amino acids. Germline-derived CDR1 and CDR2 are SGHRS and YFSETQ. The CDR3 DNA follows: TGCGCCAGCAGCTTGATGAGTGAGCAGTTCTTC. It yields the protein CASSLMSEQFF.

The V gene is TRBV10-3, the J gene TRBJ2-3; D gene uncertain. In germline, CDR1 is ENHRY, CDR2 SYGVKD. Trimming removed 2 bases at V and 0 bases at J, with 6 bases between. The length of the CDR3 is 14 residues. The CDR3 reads CAISEISSTDTQYF. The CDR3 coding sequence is TGTGCCATCAGTGAGATTTCTAGCACAGATACGCAGTATTTT.

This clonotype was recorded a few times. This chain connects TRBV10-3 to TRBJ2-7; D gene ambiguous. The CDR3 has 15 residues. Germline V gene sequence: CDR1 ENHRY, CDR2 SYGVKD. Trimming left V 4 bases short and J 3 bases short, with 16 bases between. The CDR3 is CAISVGAKDRYEQYF. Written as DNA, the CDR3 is TGTGCCATCAGTGTGGGTGCTAAGGACCGCTACGAGCAGTACTTC.

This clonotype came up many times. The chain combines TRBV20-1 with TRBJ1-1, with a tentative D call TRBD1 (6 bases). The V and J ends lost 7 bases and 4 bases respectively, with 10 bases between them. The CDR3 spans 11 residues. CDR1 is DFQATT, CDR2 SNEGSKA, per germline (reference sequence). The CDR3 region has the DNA TGCAGTGGAACAGGGACCACTGAAGCTTTCTTT. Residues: CSGTGTTEAFF.

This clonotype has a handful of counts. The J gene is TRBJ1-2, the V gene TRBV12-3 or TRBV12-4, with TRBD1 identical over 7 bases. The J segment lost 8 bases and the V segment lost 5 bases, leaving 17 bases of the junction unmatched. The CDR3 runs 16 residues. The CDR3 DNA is TGTGCCAGCAGTCGTGATTACAGGGGCAGCCCGGAAGGCTACACCTTC. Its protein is CASSRDYRGSPEGYTF.

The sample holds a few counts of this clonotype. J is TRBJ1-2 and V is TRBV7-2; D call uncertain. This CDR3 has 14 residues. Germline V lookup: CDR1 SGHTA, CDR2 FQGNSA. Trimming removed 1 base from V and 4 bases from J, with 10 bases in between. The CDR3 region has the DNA TGTGCCAGCAGCTTAGAAACGGTCGCCTATGGCTACACCTTC. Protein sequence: CASSLETVAYGYTF.

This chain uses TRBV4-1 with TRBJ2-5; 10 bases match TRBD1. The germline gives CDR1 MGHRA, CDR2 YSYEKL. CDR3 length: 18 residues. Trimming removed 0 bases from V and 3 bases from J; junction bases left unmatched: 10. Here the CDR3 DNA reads TGCGCCAGCAGCCAAGATCGGGAGGCGGACAGGGGGAAAGAGACCCAGTACTTC. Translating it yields CASSQDREADRGKETQYF.

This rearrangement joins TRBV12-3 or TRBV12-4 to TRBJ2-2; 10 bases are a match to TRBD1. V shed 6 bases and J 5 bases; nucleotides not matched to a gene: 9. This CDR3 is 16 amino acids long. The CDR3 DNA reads TGTGCCAGCAGCCCGACCGGGACAGGGGTGACCGGGGAGCTGTTTTTT. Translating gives CASSPTGTGVTGELFF.

Written as DNA, the CDR3 is TGTGCCAGCAGTTACCTCCGGACAGGGGGTACGTACTTC. Its translation: CASSYLRTGGTYF. The V and J genes are TRBV6-5 and TRBJ2-7; TRBD1 agrees at 10 bases. The CDR3 contains 13 residues. V lost 2 bases to trimming and J lost 12 bases; unmatched junction nucleotides: 7. Germline CDR1 is MNHEY and CDR2 is SVGAGI.

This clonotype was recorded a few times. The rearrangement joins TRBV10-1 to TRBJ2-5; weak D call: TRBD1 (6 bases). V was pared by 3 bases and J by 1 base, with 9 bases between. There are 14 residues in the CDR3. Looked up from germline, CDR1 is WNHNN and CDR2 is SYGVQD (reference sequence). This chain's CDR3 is CASSEQGSQETQYF. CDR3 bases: TGCGCCAGCAGTGAACAGGGATCCCAAGAGACCCAGTACTTC.